The following is a T cell receptor (beta chain) sequence with its context. Its antigen is unidentified. 13 Jbeta primers and 60 Vbeta primers were used for the PCR. The repertoire was sequenced with immunoSEQ multiplex PCR; TCRdb's copy has only in-frame clones and lacks some. The sample lists about 130,000 clones; 78% were seen once. J lost 8 bases, V lost 4 bases, and 10 bases had no gene match. CDR3 length: 15 residues. Germline V gene sequence: CDR1 SGHNT, CDR2 YYREEE (reference sequence). This sample was taken from a study of cytomegalovirus exposure and HLA in healthy donors. Study-level results: Reports described diagnosis of cytomegalovirus status by the classifier as highly specific and sensitive. The authors listed around 150 TCR beta chains as cytomegalovirus-associated. Most TCR sequences were uncommon, yet certain public TCRs appeared in many donors. Donors were assumed by presence/absence analyses to have roughly uniform sequencing depth.

This receptor was taken from a female donor in good health and CMV-seronegative. This chain joins TRBV5-4 and TRBJ2-1, with 9 bases identical to TRBD2. The material sequenced was PBMCs. CDR3 bases: TGTGCCAGCAGCAACTCCGGGACTAGCTTTCATGAGCAGTTCTTC. Translation gives CASSNSGTSFHEQFF.